The rows below give T cell receptor beta chains drawn from one sample of a study of cytomegalovirus exposure and HLA in healthy donors. Measured with immunoSEQ multiplex PCR; TCRdb has only the in-frame clones, and not every one. The sample yields roughly 66,000 clones, about 61% seen once. The sample was PBMCs. These receptors were obtained from a woman aged 45-59 years in good health and CMV-seronegative. CDR3s include the opening cysteine and the closing phenylalanine or tryptophan. The D gene is left open where the match is weak. Clone size, where shown, is once, few, many, or a class for clones that have expanded.

NA	TRBJ1-2	NA	TRBV6-6	TGTGCCAGCAGTTTCGATTCCGGTGGCTACACCTTC	CASSFDSGGYTF
NA	TRBJ1-1	NA	TRBV5-1	TGCGCCAGCAGCACTTTGTTTCGGGAGGATAACACTGAAGCTTTCTTT	CASSTLFREDNTEAFF
NA	TRBJ2-1	NA	TRBV6-4	TGTGCCAGCAGCCCTTCTAGCGTCGGTGAGCAGTTCTTC	CASSPSSVGEQFF
NA	TRBJ1-2	NA	TRBV6-4	TGTGCCAGCAGAGAGCCCGGGGGCTATGGCTACACCTTC	CASREPGGYGYTF
TRBD1	TRBJ1-1	NA	TRBV7-9	TGTGCCAGCAGCTTAGAGGGGGCGTTCACTGAAGCTTTCTTT	CASSLEGAFTEAFF
NA	TRBJ2-2	NA	TRBV2	TGTGCCAGCAGCTTCCACACCGGGGAGCTGTTTTTT	CASSFHTGELFF
TRBD1	TRBJ1-4	NA	TRBV5-1	TGCGCCAGCAGCTTTGACAGGGGTTATGAAAAACTGTTTTTT	CASSFDRGYEKLFF
NA	TRBJ1-2	NA	TRBV4-3	TGCGCCAGCAGCCAAGATGACCGGGTCCCTCTTGGCTACACCTTC	CASSQDDRVPLGYTF
NA	TRBJ2-1	NA	TRBV5-1	TGCGCCAGCAGCTCCCAAAGCGCGAGCAATGAGCAGTTCTTC	CASSSQSASNEQFF
NA	TRBJ2-7	NA	TRBV5-1	TGCGCCAGCAGCTTGGGTCTTGGCCACGAGCAGTACTTC	CASSLGLGHEQYF
TRBD1	TRBJ2-7	NA	TRBV7-2	TGTGCCAGCAGCTTAGTCAGGGGGAGCTCCTACGAGCAGTACTTC	CASSLVRGSSYEQYF
TRBD1	TRBJ2-5	NA	TRBV28	TGTGCCAGCAGTGTTACGACAGGGCAAGAGACCCAGTACTTC	CASSVTTGQETQYF
NA	TRBJ2-7	NA	TRBV30	TGTGCCTGGGACCGGGGAACTACCTACGAGCAGTACTTC	CAWDRGTTYEQYF
TRBD1	TRBJ1-5	NA	TRBV28	TGTGCCAGCCATGACAGGGCCAATCAGCCCCAGCATTTT	CASHDRANQPQHF
NA	TRBJ2-7	NA	TRBV7-2	TGTGCCAGCAGCTTAGCGGACAGTCAATACTACGAGCAGTACTTC	CASSLADSQYYEQYF
NA	TRBJ1-4	few	TRBV18	TGTGCCAGCTCACCAGAAACAGGGTGGGATGAAAAACTGTTTTTT	CASSPETGWDEKLFF
NA	TRBJ2-2	few	TRBV7-2	TGTGCCAGCAGCTTTGTAGCGCCGACCGACACCGGGGAGCTGTTTTTT	CASSFVAPTDTGELFF
NA	TRBJ2-7	NA	TRBV27	TGTGCCAGCAGTTCACCGGGACTGTACTACGAGCAGTACTTC	CASSSPGLYYEQYF
TRBD1	TRBJ2-7	few	TRBV6-1	TGTGCCAGCAGTGAAAGGCCGGGACAGGGGGAATACGAGCAGTACTTC	CASSERPGQGEYEQYF
NA	TRBJ2-3	few	TRBV28	TGTGCCACCACCCGAGGGCGCACAGATACGCAGTATTTT	CATTRGRTDTQYF
TRBD1	TRBJ2-7	NA	TRBV28	TGTGCCAGCAGGGGATATGGGACAGGGGGCTACGAGCAGTACTTC	CASRGYGTGGYEQYF
NA	TRBJ2-2	NA	TRBV2	TGTGCCAGCAGTGAAATCGAGGACGGGGAGCTGTTTTTT	CASSEIEDGELFF
TRBD2	TRBJ2-3	few	TRBV13	TGTGCCAGCAGCTTAGGCCTTTGGGGGAGGGCCAGCACAGATACGCAGTATTTT	CASSLGLWGRASTDTQYF
NA	TRBJ1-5	once	TRBV28	TGTGCCAGCAGTCCGATAGGGGCTTCCCACTATCAGCCCCAGCATTTT	CASSPIGASHYQPQHF
NA	TRBJ2-3	NA	TRBV7-8	TGTGCCAGCAGCTTTCTAGCGGGACAGGTAGATACGCAGTATTTT	CASSFLAGQVDTQYF
NA	TRBJ1-1	medium-sized	TRBV6-5	TGTGCCAGCAGTACCGCGGGACGGTTGAACACTGAAGCTTTCTTT	CASSTAGRLNTEAFF
TRBD2	TRBJ2-7	NA	TRBV29-1	TGCAGCGTTCGAGGACTAGCGGAGGAGCCAAGTAACGAGCAGTACTTC	CSVRGLAEEPSNEQYF
TRBD1	TRBJ1-5	few	TRBV19	TGTGCCAGTAGTGGGCAGGACAGGGATAATCAGCCCCAGCATTTT	CASSGQDRDNQPQHF
NA	TRBJ1-2	NA	TRBV7-2	TGTGCCAGCAGCTTAGTGCGGGAGGGCTATGGCTACACCTTC	CASSLVREGYGYTF
TRBD1	TRBJ1-5	once	TRBV5-6	TGTGCCAGCAGCCCGACAGGGGGTCAGCCCCAGCATTTT	CASSPTGGQPQHF
NA	TRBJ2-7	NA	TRBV19	TGTGCCAGTAGTTCACAGGTTAGATACGAGCAGTACTTC	CASSSQVRYEQYF
NA	TRBJ1-1	NA	TRBV5-1	TGCGCCAGCAGCTTGGACACGAACACTGAAGCTTTCTTT	CASSLDTNTEAFF
TRBD2	TRBJ2-3	few	TRBV5-4	TGTGCCAGCAGCTTGGGGCTAGCGGGAGTGGTAGATACGCAGTATTTT	CASSLGLAGVVDTQYF
NA	TRBJ1-1	NA	TRBV6-5	TGTGCCAGCAGCCCGGAGGTGGGGACTGAAGCTTTCTTT	CASSPEVGTEAFF
TRBD1	TRBJ1-1	once	TRBV4-3	TGCGCCAGCAGCCAAGAGAGGGGACAGATGAACACTGAAGCTTTCTTT	CASSQERGQMNTEAFF
NA	TRBJ1-5	NA	TRBV19	TGTGCCACCCGACCCCGGGGAGGGCAGCCCCAGCATTTT	CATRPRGGQPQHF
NA	TRBJ2-5	few	TRBV5-1	TGCGCCAGCAGCTTGGCAGGGGCCGAGACCCAGTACTTC	CASSLAGAETQYF
TRBD2	TRBJ2-1	NA	TRBV14	TGTGCCAGCAGCGCGTCCCCCATTAGCGGGTGGAGCTCCTACAATGAGCAGTTCTTC	CASSASPISGWSSYNEQFF
NA	TRBJ2-7	NA	TRBV29-1	TGCAGTGCCTCGGCGGGTGGATACGAGCAGTACTTC	CSASAGGYEQYF
NA	TRBJ1-2	NA	TRBV5-6	TGTGCCAGCAGCCAGGGGAGAGCCGACGGATACTATGGCTACACCTTC	CASSQGRADGYYGYTF
NA	TRBJ1-4	NA	TRBV4-1	TGCGCCAGCAGCCAGGTCGTAATGGGGCCGCTCAGTGAAAAACTGTTTTTT	CASSQVVMGPLSEKLFF
NA	TRBJ1-1	NA	TRBV11-3	TGTGCCAGCGGGGGGGGACAGAACACTGAAGCTTTCTTT	CASGGGQNTEAFF
NA	TRBJ2-5	NA	TRBV5-1	TGCGCCAGCAGCTTGGCTGACACTTTAGAGACCCAGTACTTC	CASSLADTLETQYF
TRBD1	TRBJ1-2	NA	TRBV4-3	TGCGCCAGCAGCCGGGTTCGGACAGGGGGGAACCAAGCCTTC	CASSRVRTGGNQAF
NA	TRBJ2-2	few	TRBV7-2	TGTGCCAGCACCTTCTTCACCGGGGAGCTGTTTTTT	CASTFFTGELFF